These 15 T cell receptor beta chains were all obtained from the same sample, sequenced in a study of blood T cell repertoires in COVID-19. TCRdb's copy holds only in-frame clones and misses some; the assay was immunoSEQ multiplex PCR. The profile covers 350,000 to 400,000 clones, with about 87% appearing a single time and roughly 1.9% taken by the ten largest. What was sequenced was PBMCs or T cells enriched from blood (not recorded which). Receptor source: a man aged 40-49 years in a cohort exposed to, infected with or recovered from COVID-19 (not recorded which).

The chain couples TRBV3-1 (or the pseudogene TRBV3-2) to TRBJ2-7, with a possible D match to TRBD2 (6 bases). Trimming left V 2 bases short and J 2 bases short, with 13 bases between. Germline V gene data show CDR1 as LGHDT and CDR2 as YNNKEL (reference sequence). The CDR3 has 15 amino acids. The CDR3 spells CASSQPGLETYEQYF. In DNA form, the CDR3 reads TGTGCCAGCAGCCAACCGGGACTGGAGACCTACGAGCAGTACTTC.

The rearrangement links TRBV5-1 to TRBJ2-6, with 9 nucleotides matching TRBD1. Germline V gene sequence: CDR1 SGHRS, CDR2 YFSETQ. The CDR3 is 18 amino acids. V lost 1 base to trimming and J lost 1 base; unmatched junction nucleotides: 6. CDR3 nucleotides: TGCGCCAGCAGCTTGCTGCCGACAGGGGGGTCTGGGGCCAACGTCCTGACTTTC. Translating it yields CASSLLPTGGSGANVLTF.

The chain joins TRBV27 to TRBJ2-7; no firm D call. Per germline, CDR1 MNHEY and CDR2 SMNVEV (reference sequence). This CDR3 comprises 15 residues. V was cut by 6 bases and J by 2 bases, with 17 bases left in between. The CDR3 region is CASSQTSQITYEQYF. The CDR3 DNA follows: TGTGCCAGCAGCCAAACCTCACAGATTACCTACGAGCAGTACTTC.

In its sample, this clone was seen a few times. The chain links TRBV15 to TRBJ2-5; 8 positions match TRBD1. CDR1 is LNHNV, CDR2 YYDKDF, per germline (reference sequence). The CDR3 is made up of 15 amino acids. Unmatched junction bases numbered 6, after V lost 1 base and J lost 5 bases. This CDR3 is CATSRGGTGRETQYF. For the CDR3, the DNA is TGTGCCACCAGCAGAGGGGGGACAGGTCGTGAGACCCAGTACTTC.

CDR3 bases: TGTGCCAGCAGCTCCCGCGGACAGCGTAATTCACCCCTCCACTTT. The encoded protein is CASSSRGQRNSPLHF. The V and J genes are TRBV28 and TRBJ1-6, with a tentative D call TRBD1 (6 bases). CDR1 and CDR2 from the germline V gene are MDHEN and SYDVKM. Between the trimmed V and J ends, which lost 6 bases and 6 bases, there was a span of 15 bases. The CDR3 loop spans 15 amino acids.

This sequence joins TRBV9 and TRBJ1-5; no definite D call. Germline V gene sequence: CDR1 SGDLS, CDR2 YYNGEE. V lost 1 base and J 7 bases, leaving 12 bases between the germline ends. The CDR3 runs to 14 residues. The CDR3: CASSVNPSGQPQHF. DNA of the CDR3: TGTGCCAGCAGCGTAAACCCCTCGGGGCAGCCCCAGCATTTT.

The table lists this clone with a few counts. V is TRBV23-1 and J is TRBJ1-6, with D perhaps matching TRBD1 (5 bases). TRBV23-1 is filed as an ORF, its function uncertain. This CDR3 is 15 amino acids long. The V end was cut by 7 bases, the J end by 7 bases, with 17 bases between. In DNA, the CDR3 is TGCGCCAGCAATAAACGACAGACACCAAATTCACCCCTCCACTTT. Its protein is CASNKRQTPNSPLHF.

The rearrangement links TRBV11-2 to TRBJ1-6; no clear D gene. This CDR3 is built from 13 residues. Trimming pared 1 base from V and 9 bases from J, leaving 7 bases between. Looked up from germline, CDR1 is SGHAT and CDR2 is FQNNGV. The CDR3 nucleotides are TGTGCCAGCAGCTTAGTCGCCGGTTCACCCCTCCACTTT. It specifies CASSLVAGSPLHF.

The chain uses TRBV7-9 and TRBJ2-1; 8 bases are a match to TRBD1. The CDR3 has 14 amino acids. V shed 3 bases, J shed 9 bases, and the junction held 7 bases outside the gene matches. The germline V gene has CDR1 SEHNR and CDR2 FQNEAQ (reference sequence). This CDR3 reads CASSFDRGSGEQFF. CDR3 sequence (DNA): TGTGCCAGCAGCTTTGACAGGGGAAGCGGTGAGCAGTTCTTC.

This clone was seen a handful of times. The V call is TRBV5-5, the J call TRBJ2-4; a possible D gene is TRBD1 (8 bases). V lost 4 bases and J 8 bases, leaving 16 bases between the germline ends. The CDR3 consists of 14 residues. Per germline, CDR1 SGHKS and CDR2 YYEKEE (reference sequence). CDR3 bases: TGTGCCAGCAGCGTGACAGGGGCGGGAGACATTCAGTACTTC. Its protein is CASSVTGAGDIQYF.

V usage is TRBV5-1 and J usage is TRBJ1-3; no definite D call. CDR3 length: 15 residues. Germline V lookup: CDR1 SGHRS, CDR2 YFSETQ. Trimming removed 3 bases from V and 2 bases from J, with 12 bases in between. The CDR3 DNA reads as TGCGCCAGCAGCTCGGGGAGTCTAACTGGAAACACCATATATTTT. Translated, it gives CASSSGSLTGNTIYF.

The CDR3 loop is CASSFIPPNLYGYTF. The DNA for the CDR3 is TGTGCCAGCAGTTTTATCCCTCCTAATTTATATGGCTACACCTTC. This rearrangement joins TRBV27 to TRBJ1-2; D unclear. The length of the CDR3 is 15 residues. V lost 3 bases and J lost 5, with 16 bases in between. Germline CDR1 and CDR2: MNHEY and SMNVEV (reference sequence).

This clone came up once. The sample has other DNA sequences that encode this CDR3 too. The rearrangement joins TRBV5-1 to TRBJ1-1; D is undetermined. CDR3 length equals 13 residues. Germline CDR1 and CDR2: SGHRS and YFSETQ. The V end was cut by 1 base, the J end by 1 base, with 5 bases between. The CDR3 reads CASSLRGNTEAFF. The CDR3 DNA reads TGCGCCAGCAGCTTGCGGGGGAACACTGAAGCTTTCTTT.

V is TRBV15 and J is TRBJ1-3, with 9 bases lining up with TRBD1. The germline gives CDR1 LNHNV, CDR2 YYDKDF (reference sequence). Germline trimming cut 3 bases from V and 2 bases from J; bases unmatched to any gene: 2. CDR3 size: 15 residues. CDR3 protein: CATSSRQGAGNTIYF. The CDR3 nucleotides read TGTGCCACCAGCAGCAGACAGGGGGCTGGAAACACCATATATTTT.

The chain employs TRBV18 and TRBJ2-2; TRBD2 matches at 8 bases. CDR3 size: 17 residues. Germline lookup yields CDR1 KGHSH and CDR2 LQKENI. After removal of 2 bases from V and 2 bases from J, the junction contained 7 bases not matched to a gene. The CDR3 here is CASSPYLAGKNTGELFF. CDR3 coding DNA: TGTGCCAGCTCACCATACTTAGCGGGGAAAAACACCGGGGAGCTGTTTTTT.